Listed here are 8 T cell receptor beta chains from one sample, sequenced in a study of blood T cell repertoires in COVID-19 (dated by TCRdb to between 2020 and 2021). Receptors were amplified or captured by the immunoSEQ multiplex PCR assay. TCRdb stores this immuneACCESS table with in-frame sequences only. Part of the clones is absent; in the studies checked, under half of the shortfall reflects unresolved V genes, and no reason is known for the rest. For this sample the table gives nearly 200,000 clones, of which about 88% were detected only once. The ten largest clones represent about 6.8% of the sample. The sequencing sample was made of peripheral blood. The receptors were sampled from a woman between 35 and 50 years old who had recovered from COVID-19.

The gene calls are TRBV3-1 (or the pseudogene TRBV3-2) and TRBJ2-7, with a possible D match to TRBD1 (5 bases). The CDR3 covers 14 residues. Germline V gene data show CDR1 as LGHDT and CDR2 as YNNKEL (reference sequence). The V end lost 2 bases, the J end lost 3 bases, and 11 bases lay between the germline ends. The CDR3 reads CASSQLDRNYEQYF. CDR3 sequence (DNA): TGTGCCAGCAGCCAACTAGACAGAAACTACGAGCAGTACTTC.

J is TRBJ1-4 and V is TRBV30; the match to TRBD1 covers 9 bases. The length of the CDR3 is 14 residues. Per germline, CDR1 GTSNPN and CDR2 SVGIG (reference sequence). Trimming cost V 5 bases and J 2 bases; bases outside gene matches: 3. The CDR3 is CAWGTGPTNEKLFF. As DNA, the CDR3 is TGTGCCTGGGGGACAGGGCCGACTAATGAAAAACTGTTTTTT.

This chain uses TRBV9 with TRBJ1-2; 7 bases agree with TRBD1. Germline V gene data show CDR1 as SGDLS and CDR2 as YYNGEE. CDR3 length: 15 residues. After removal of 2 bases from V and 4 bases from J, the junction contained 8 bases not matched to a gene. The CDR3 DNA follows: TGTGCCAGCAGCGTGGGGATGGACAGGAGCTATGGCTACACCTTC. It codes for CASSVGMDRSYGYTF. Together with reference TRBV9 and TRBJ1-2, the CDR3 gives the full variable domain: DSGVTQTPKHLITATGQRVTLRCSPRSGDLSVYWYQQSLDQGLQFLIQYYNGEERAKGNILERFSAQQFPDLHSELNLSSLELGDSALYFCASSVGMDRSYGYTFGSGTRLTVV.

V gene TRBV7-2 combines with J gene TRBJ1-2; D may be TRBD1 (5 bases). CDR1 and CDR2 from the germline V gene are SGHTA and FQGNSA. The CDR3 extends over 14 amino acids. Trimming cost V 5 bases and J 2 bases, with 12 bases left between them. CDR3 bases: TGTGCCAGCAGCCCCCTAGGGGAAAACTATGGCTACACCTTC. Protein sequence: CASSPLGENYGYTF.

V usage is TRBV5-8 and J usage is TRBJ2-3, with D perhaps matching TRBD2 (7 bases). Per the germline V gene, CDR1 is SGHTS and CDR2 is YDEGEE. The CDR3 covers 15 residues. The V and J ends lost 2 bases and 3 bases respectively, with 13 bases between them. CDR3 sequence: CASSLQGGRTDTQYF. The CDR3 nucleotides are TGTGCCAGCAGCTTACAGGGAGGGAGAACAGATACGCAGTATTTT.

This clone was detected many times. The chain uses TRBV7-9 and TRBJ2-2; D is undetermined. Germline CDR1 and CDR2: SEHNR and FQNEAQ (reference sequence). CDR3 length: 16 residues. V was shortened by 2 bases and J by 1 base, with 11 bases between the two germline ends. The CDR3 sequence: CASSLWFQRNTGELFF. The CDR3 bases are TGTGCCAGCAGCTTATGGTTCCAGCGGAACACCGGGGAGCTGTTTTTT.

This chain joins TRBV7-9 and TRBJ2-7, with TRBD2 as a possible D gene (5 bases). This CDR3 has 14 amino acids. Germline V gene data show CDR1 as SEHNR and CDR2 as FQNEAQ (reference sequence). V lost 5 bases to trimming and J lost 0 bases, with 11 bases between them. The CDR3 sequence: CASSPTTSSYEQYF. CDR3 sequence (DNA): TGTGCCAGCAGCCCGACTACCTCCTCCTACGAGCAGTACTTC.

V usage is TRBV27 and J usage is TRBJ1-1; D is perhaps TRBD1 (5 bases). The CDR3 has 14 residues. V dropped 10 bases and J dropped 1 base, with 16 bases sitting between them. The germline V gene has CDR1 MNHEY and CDR2 SMNVEV (reference sequence). The CDR3 loop is CANPEGRENTEAFF. The CDR3 DNA reads as TGTGCCAACCCGGAGGGCAGGGAGAACACTGAAGCTTTCTTT.